This entry features one T cell receptor beta chain sequence. The antigen remains unidentified. Data came from immunoSEQ multiplex PCR; TCRdb stores just in-frame clones and leaves some out. This sample has 950,000 to 1,200,000 clones, with approximately 80% found just once. The data were taken from a study of shared clonotypes between healthy human individuals. Broader study findings: Generation of non-shared clonotypes was less probable than generation of clonotypes shared by all four donors. Clonotypes that were shared across a few donors made up around 5% of naive CD4 clonotypes.

The CDR3 runs 12 residues. Trimming cost V 5 bases and J 2 bases, with 4 bases left between them. Per the germline V gene, CDR1 is WSHSY and CDR2 is SAAADI. The chain has TRBV10-2 and TRBJ2-1, with no clear D. This clonotype was sampled from a man aged 18-30 years in good health. Some clones in this sample may be carry-over from other donors' samples. The sample comprised memory CD4+ T cells from PBMCs. The subset is: CD45RA-negative fraction. The CDR3 region is CASSPPYNEQFF. CDR3 in DNA: TGCGCCAGCAGTCCCCCCTACAATGAGCAGTTCTTC.